The T cell receptor beta chain under discussion was sequenced for a study of T cell repertoires in cytomegalovirus infection (dated by TCRdb to between 2018 and 2020). General notes on the study: Peptide stimulations targeted recently identified HLA-C-restricted CMV epitopes, whose presentation resists viral immunomodulation, together with well-studied HLA-B-restricted epitopes. Donor HLA type was relevant to the analysis, as public TCR beta signatures indicated carriage of CMV infection together with the matching HLA type.

From cysteine to phenylalanine, the CDR3 is 15 amino acids long. The entry retains the CDR3 DNA only, 45 bases that are in frame from base 1. Reading the germline V gene (reference sequence) gives CDR1 SSHAT and CDR2 FNYEAQ. This clonotype was seen many times. Which antigen it targets is not known. The junction departs from germline at one end; a sequencing error may be responsible. On the study overall, not on this receptor specifically: In both this cohort and an independent roughly 350-donor cohort, the cumulative frequency of public TCR beta family members distinguished carriers of CMV infection plus the relevant HLA type. The ex vivo response was dominated by HLA-C-restricted CMV-specific TCR beta clonotypes, and the single most frequent clonotype in two of eight donors was supplied by these HLA-C-restricted clonotypes.

Sequencing used an Illumina HiSeq 1500. The public reads were reanalyzed by TCRdb: fastp trimming at Q25, MiXCR alignment, in-frame beta chains only. Under each unique CDR3 protein, matching rows form one entry showing the most common genes and DNA. The sample table lists about 770,000 distinct CDR3 sequences, just under 30% of them with a count of one. 10% to 15% of the sample is taken by the ten largest. The treatment or condition label for this specimen denotes: in vitro stimulation with specific CMV peptide epitopes to enrich CMV-specific T cells. Sequenced here: cultured CD8+ T cells from PBMCs, sampled from culture after CMV antigen stimulation. The receptor was derived from a human donor in good health (CMV status not recorded). Some clones in this sample may be carry-over from other donors' samples. In this chain, TRBV7-7 is recombined with TRBJ2-1; a stretch of 9 junction bases matches TRBD2. The CDR3 protein sequence reads: CASSPGTSLYNEQFF. The DNA sequence is as follows: TGTGCTAGCAGCCCCGGGACTAGCCTCTACAATGAGCAGTTCTTC.